The rows below give T cell receptor beta chains drawn from one sample of a study of blood T cell dynamics during melanoma immunotherapy. Clones were sequenced by immunoSEQ multiplex PCR, and TCRdb holds only the in-frame ones, with some missing. There are 15,000 or so clones in the sample; 70% to 90% occur only once, and 7.8% lies in the top ten. Sequences were derived from blood, sampled from a patient treated with checkpoint blockade. These receptors all stem from a human donor with melanoma. Each CDR3 is given with its conserved first and last residue. Each record gives: clone size, V gene, J gene, D gene, CDR3 length, CDR3 protein, CDR3 DNA. A D gene is named only where the DNA matches it firmly. Clone size is given for some rows only: seen once, a few or many times, or a class if the clone is expanded.

clone size: -; V gene: TRBV11-2; J gene: TRBJ1-1; D gene: -; CDR3 length: 12; CDR3 protein: CASSSDDGKAFF; CDR3 DNA: TGTGCCAGCAGCTCCGACGACGGAAAAGCTTTCTTT
clone size: -; V gene: TRBV28; J gene: TRBJ2-7; D gene: TRBD2; CDR3 length: 16; CDR3 protein: CASRGIAGVFTYEQYF; CDR3 DNA: TGTGCCAGCCGAGGAATAGCGGGAGTCTTTACCTACGAGCAGTACTTC
clone size: -; V gene: TRBV29-1; J gene: TRBJ2-1; D gene: -; CDR3 length: 15; CDR3 protein: CSVDSGDSSYNEQFF; CDR3 DNA: TGCAGCGTTGATAGCGGCGACAGCTCCTACAATGAGCAGTTCTTC
clone size: -; V gene: TRBV27; J gene: TRBJ2-5; D gene: -; CDR3 length: 14; CDR3 protein: CASRGTGEGETQYF; CDR3 DNA: TGTGCCAGCAGGGGTACAGGGGAGGGAGAGACCCAGTACTTC
clone size: -; V gene: TRBV28; J gene: TRBJ2-7; D gene: TRBD1; CDR3 length: 14; CDR3 protein: CASSSGGTIYEQYF; CDR3 DNA: TGTGCCAGCAGTTCAGGGGGAACTATTTACGAGCAGTACTTC
clone size: -; V gene: TRBV27; J gene: TRBJ1-6; D gene: -; CDR3 length: 18; CDR3 protein: CASSLSEPSGLFSSPLHF; CDR3 DNA: TGTGCCAGCAGTTTATCGGAACCCTCCGGGCTATTCTCTTCACCCCTCCACTTT
clone size: -; V gene: TRBV2; J gene: TRBJ2-7; D gene: TRBD2; CDR3 length: 14; CDR3 protein: CASMVLAGPYEQYF; CDR3 DNA: TGTGCCAGCATGGTGCTAGCGGGGCCCTACGAGCAGTACTTC
clone size: -; V gene: TRBV19; J gene: TRBJ2-3; D gene: -; CDR3 length: 15; CDR3 protein: CASSHLADTTDTQYF; CDR3 DNA: TGTGCCAGCAGTCACTTGGCGGATACTACAGATACGCAGTATTTT
clone size: few; V gene: TRBV29-1; J gene: TRBJ1-4; D gene: -; CDR3 length: 12; CDR3 protein: CSVGMPDRPLFF; CDR3 DNA: TGCAGCGTAGGAATGCCCGACAGGCCCCTGTTTTTT
clone size: -; V gene: TRBV5-1; J gene: TRBJ2-3; D gene: -; CDR3 length: 14; CDR3 protein: CASSLGGPPDTQYF; CDR3 DNA: TGCGCCAGCAGCTTAGGAGGGCCTCCAGATACGCAGTATTTT
clone size: -; V gene: TRBV15; J gene: TRBJ2-3; D gene: TRBD2; CDR3 length: 20; CDR3 protein: CATSRDLAWLAGGLADTQYF; CDR3 DNA: TGTGCCACCAGCAGAGATTTGGCGTGGCTAGCGGGAGGGCTTGCAGATACGCAGTATTTT
clone size: -; V gene: TRBV10-3; J gene: TRBJ1-2; D gene: TRBD1; CDR3 length: 15; CDR3 protein: CAISEQDRASYGYTF; CDR3 DNA: TGTGCCATCAGTGAGCAGGACAGGGCTAGCTATGGCTACACCTTC
clone size: -; V gene: TRBV9; J gene: TRBJ2-2; D gene: -; CDR3 length: 14; CDR3 protein: CASSVDGVDGELFF; CDR3 DNA: TGTGCCAGCAGCGTAGATGGGGTAGACGGGGAGCTGTTTTTT
clone size: few; V gene: TRBV10-1; J gene: TRBJ1-1; D gene: TRBD1; CDR3 length: 13; CDR3 protein: CASKQGLNTEAFF; CDR3 DNA: TGCGCCAGCAAACAGGGGTTGAACACTGAAGCTTTCTTT
clone size: -; V gene: TRBV5-1; J gene: TRBJ1-4; D gene: -; CDR3 length: 14; CDR3 protein: CASSLGQEGEKLFF; CDR3 DNA: TGCGCCAGCAGCTTGGGGCAGGAAGGTGAAAAACTGTTTTTT
clone size: -; V gene: TRBV9; J gene: TRBJ2-5; D gene: -; CDR3 length: 16; CDR3 protein: CASSVAITSRQETQYF; CDR3 DNA: TGTGCCAGCAGCGTAGCCATCACTAGCCGACAAGAGACCCAGTACTTC
clone size: -; V gene: TRBV15; J gene: TRBJ1-3; D gene: -; CDR3 length: 15; CDR3 protein: CATSPPEAGANTIYF; CDR3 DNA: TGTGCCACCAGCCCCCCCGAGGCAGGGGCAAACACCATATATTTT
clone size: -; V gene: TRBV6-5; J gene: TRBJ2-4; D gene: -; CDR3 length: 15; CDR3 protein: CASSYGLGMVNIQYF; CDR3 DNA: TGTGCCAGCAGTTACGGGCTAGGGATGGTTAACATTCAGTACTTC
clone size: -; V gene: TRBV5-4; J gene: TRBJ2-7; D gene: TRBD1; CDR3 length: 14; CDR3 protein: CASSSGRTGYEQYF; CDR3 DNA: TGTGCCAGCAGCTCGGGACGGACAGGGTACGAGCAGTACTTC
clone size: -; V gene: TRBV14; J gene: TRBJ2-3; D gene: -; CDR3 length: 16; CDR3 protein: CASSQAGALPTDTQYF; CDR3 DNA: TGTGCCAGCAGCCAGGCCGGGGCGCTTCCGACAGATACGCAGTATTTT
clone size: -; V gene: TRBV7-9; J gene: TRBJ2-1; D gene: TRBD2; CDR3 length: 14; CDR3 protein: CASSFSGTRDEQFF; CDR3 DNA: TGTGCCAGCAGCTTCTCCGGGACTAGGGATGAGCAGTTCTTC
clone size: -; V gene: TRBV5-1; J gene: TRBJ1-2; D gene: -; CDR3 length: 13; CDR3 protein: CASSTGSSYGYTF; CDR3 DNA: TGCGCCAGCAGCACAGGATCCTCCTATGGCTACACCTTC
clone size: few; V gene: TRBV2; J gene: TRBJ2-5; D gene: TRBD2; CDR3 length: 12; CDR3 protein: CASSEGGETQYF; CDR3 DNA: TGTGCCAGCAGTGAGGGGGGGGAGACCCAGTACTTC
clone size: few; V gene: TRBV7-9; J gene: TRBJ1-1; D gene: TRBD1; CDR3 length: 13; CDR3 protein: CASSLDRASEAFF; CDR3 DNA: TGTGCCAGCAGTCTGGACAGGGCTTCTGAAGCTTTCTTT
clone size: -; V gene: TRBV10-2; J gene: TRBJ2-1; D gene: TRBD1; CDR3 length: 17; CDR3 protein: CASSENRGHSSYNEQFF; CDR3 DNA: TGCGCCAGCAGTGAGAACAGGGGACATAGCTCCTACAATGAGCAGTTCTTC
clone size: -; V gene: TRBV10-3; J gene: TRBJ1-1; D gene: -; CDR3 length: 17; CDR3 protein: CAISEFTEGDVNTEAFF; CDR3 DNA: TGTGCCATCAGTGAGTTTACAGAGGGGGATGTGAACACTGAAGCTTTCTTT
clone size: -; V gene: TRBV6-1; J gene: TRBJ1-3; D gene: -; CDR3 length: 13; CDR3 protein: CASSEAPRNTIYF; CDR3 DNA: TGTGCCAGCAGTGAAGCCCCAAGAAACACCATATATTTT
clone size: -; V gene: TRBV7-2; J gene: TRBJ2-1; D gene: -; CDR3 length: 12; CDR3 protein: CASSEQRNEQFF; CDR3 DNA: TGTGCCAGCAGCGAACAGCGGAATGAGCAGTTCTTC
clone size: -; V gene: TRBV7-6; J gene: TRBJ2-2; D gene: -; CDR3 length: 13; CDR3 protein: CASSWTDTGELFF; CDR3 DNA: TGTGCCAGCAGCTGGACAGACACCGGGGAGCTGTTTTTT
clone size: -; V gene: TRBV28; J gene: TRBJ1-4; D gene: -; CDR3 length: 20; CDR3 protein: CASSLGAVFGGPRVNEKLFF; CDR3 DNA: TGTGCCAGCAGTTTAGGGGCTGTCTTTGGGGGGCCCAGGGTTAATGAAAAACTGTTTTTT
clone size: -; V gene: TRBV9; J gene: TRBJ2-2; D gene: TRBD2; CDR3 length: 15; CDR3 protein: CASSWTSENTGELFF; CDR3 DNA: TGTGCCAGCAGCTGGACTAGCGAGAACACCGGGGAGCTGTTTTTT